The 8 T cell receptor beta chains below come from one sample, sequenced in a study of neurological immune-mediated disorders. TCRdb recomputed calls from the 5' RACE reads with MiXCR, one row per CDR3 protein. This table holds tens of thousands of distinct CDR3 sequences, 17% found once. The material sequenced was PBMCs. The source is a woman aged 35 to 49 in good health.

The CDR3 bases are TGTGCCAGCAGTTACCACAGGGGCGAGACTGAAGCTTTCTTT. Its protein product is CASSYHRGETEAFF. The chain couples TRBV6-4 to TRBJ1-1, with 7 nucleotides matching TRBD1. The CDR3 has 14 amino acids. From germline, CDR1 is MRHNA and CDR2 SNTAGT. The junction had 8 bases not matched to a gene; V was cut back by 5 bases and J by 5 bases.

This clonotype was seen ten or more times. The chain recombines TRBV20-1 with TRBJ2-1, with 9 bases that match TRBD2. This CDR3 contains 14 residues. The germline CDR1 and CDR2 sequences are DFQATT and SNEGSKA (reference sequence). The V gene end was trimmed by 4 bases and the J gene end by 3 bases; junction bases not matched to a gene: 4. The DNA for the CDR3 is TGCAGTGCTAAGGCTAGCGGGGACTACAATGAGCAGTTCTTC. Protein sequence: CSAKASGDYNEQFF.

This clonotype was recorded many times. The chain is built from TRBV6-1 and TRBJ1-1; D ambiguous. Germline assignment: CDR1 MNHNS and CDR2 SASEGT. The CDR3 sequence is 12 residues long. Trimming shortened V by 1 base and J by 8 bases, and 8 bases separated the two germline ends. CDR3 amino acids: CASSEGPLEAFF. In DNA, the CDR3 is TGTGCCAGCAGTGAAGGACCGCTCGAAGCTTTCTTT.

The chain is built from TRBV30 and TRBJ1-1; no reliable D call. There are 13 residues in the CDR3. The V end lost 3 bases, the J end lost 11 bases, and 19 bases lay between the germline ends. Germline values: CDR1 GTSNPN, CDR2 SVGIG (reference sequence). The CDR3 protein is CAWRRGLYRAAFF. The CDR3 DNA reads as TGTGCCTGGAGGCGGGGTTTATACCGGGCGGCTTTCTTT.

J is TRBJ2-1 and V is TRBV23-1; D is undetermined. TRBV23-1 is an ORF; its function is uncertain. CDR3 length: 13 amino acids. The V gene lost 6 bases and the J gene lost 15 bases, with 21 bases spanning the gap. CDR3 DNA sequence: TGCGCCAGCAGCCTACTTCGGACGGTTACTCCGTTCTTC. Translated: CASSLLRTVTPFF.

In its sample, this clonotype was seen many times. The rearrangement joins TRBV5-1 to TRBJ2-1; 11 bases align to TRBD1. The CDR3 has 12 amino acids. J was trimmed by 6 bases and V by 8 bases; bases with no gene match: 1. CDR1 is SGHRS and CDR2 is YFSETQ in the germline V gene. CDR3 nucleotides: TGCGCCAGTGGGACAGGGGGCAATGAGCAGTTCTTC. The encoded protein is CASGTGGNEQFF.

V usage is TRBV7-3 and J usage is TRBJ2-3; perhaps TRBD2 as D (6 bases). Germline CDR1 is SGHTA and CDR2 is FQGTGA. V lost 0 bases, J lost 3 bases, and 7 bases lay in between. The CDR3 has 14 residues. CDR3 in amino acids: CASSLTGLTDTQYF. The CDR3 nucleotides read TGTGCCAGCAGCTTAACCGGACTAACAGATACGCAGTATTTT. Using reference TRBV7-3 and TRBJ2-3 for the parts outside the CDR3, the full variable domain is GAGVSQTPSNKVTEKGKYVELRCDPISGHTALYWYRQSLGQGPEFLIYFQGTGAADDSGLPNDRFFAVRPEGSVSTLKIQRTERGDSAVYLCASSLTGLTDTQYFGPGTRLTVL.

This clonotype was counted at least ten times. The chain employs TRBV2 and TRBJ1-2; D call uncertain. This CDR3 is 14 amino acids long. The V end was cut by 10 bases, the J end by 4 bases, with 19 bases between. The germline V gene has CDR1 SNHLY and CDR2 FYNNEI. The CDR3: CANTNSPRGYGYTF. The CDR3 bases are TGTGCCAACACCAACTCTCCCCGGGGCTATGGCTACACCTTC.